This section outlines one T cell receptor (beta chain) sequence together with its context. Clones were read by immunoSEQ multiplex PCR, and TCRdb kept only the in-frame ones, dropping some. This table has about 74,000 clones, 85% appearing once. The data originate from a study of blood T cell repertoires in COVID-19. Whole-study context: Acute-phase and convalescent COVID-19 samples originated in the United States, Italy and Spain. T cells, B-cell-depleted T cells, or PBMCs supplied cDNA or gDNA.

CDR3 length: 16 amino acids. This receptor was identified in a man aged 50 to 60 with acute or convalescent COVID-19. The rearrangement joins TRBV21-1 to TRBJ2-1; the DNA was not compared with TRBD2, the D call given in the table. TRBV21-1 represents a pseudogene. The sample consisted of peripheral blood. CDR3 nucleotides: TGTGCCAGCAGTTCCGGCGGGGGAAAAACCTACAATGAGCAGTTCTTC. As protein: CASSSGGGKTYNEQFF.